This passage covers 22 T cell receptor beta chains from one sample sequenced in a study of blood T cell repertoires in COVID-19. Data came from immunoSEQ multiplex PCR; TCRdb stores just in-frame clones and leaves some out. The table includes 250,000 to 350,000 clones, approximately 84% detected once. Material: peripheral blood. The source is a woman aged 25 to 39 who had recovered from COVID-19.

The table lists this clone with a count of one. The rearrangement uses TRBV2 and TRBJ2-7; TRBD1 matches at 7 bases. V shed 4 bases, J shed 3 bases, and the junction held 6 bases outside the gene matches. Per the germline V gene, CDR1 is SNHLY and CDR2 is FYNNEI. The CDR3 consists of 14 residues. CDR3 sequence reads: CASSVEQGDYEQYF. DNA of the CDR3: TGTGCCAGCAGTGTGGAGCAGGGGGACTACGAGCAGTACTTC.

This chain connects TRBV7-2 to TRBJ2-3; D is unresolved. Trimming cost V 5 bases and J 0 bases, with 15 bases left between them. Germline CDR1 reads SGHTA; CDR2 reads FQGNSA. CDR3 length equals 16 residues. The CDR3 loop is CASSETWAVSTDTQYF. The CDR3 coding sequence is TGTGCCAGCAGCGAGACCTGGGCAGTGAGCACAGATACGCAGTATTTT.

This chain connects TRBV15 to TRBJ2-2; 10 bases are a match to TRBD1. The ends lost 0 bases at V and 10 bases at J; junction bases unmatched: 11. This CDR3 has 17 amino acids. Per germline, CDR1 LNHNV and CDR2 YYDKDF (reference sequence). CDR3 in amino acids: CATSRDYAGTGVVELFF. Written as DNA, the CDR3 is TGTGCCACCAGCAGAGATTACGCCGGGACAGGGGTCGTGGAGCTGTTTTTT.

The chain couples TRBV19 to TRBJ1-2; the match to TRBD1 covers 8 bases. Germline V CDR1 and CDR2: LNHDA, SQIVND (reference sequence). V trimming: 3 bases; J trimming: 7 bases; junction bases outside the gene matches: 7. The CDR3 length is 14 residues. This CDR3 reads CASSIWQGAGGYTF. In DNA form, the CDR3 reads TGTGCCAGTAGTATTTGGCAGGGGGCAGGTGGCTACACCTTC.

This clone has just one count. The chain employs TRBV21-1 and TRBJ2-3; the table's D gene call, TRBD2, was not cross checked with the DNA. TRBV21-1 has pseudogene status. The CDR3 consists of 19 residues. The CDR3 coding sequence is TGTGCCAGCAGCAAAGGACTAGCGGGGACCCCTTATAGCACAGATACGCAGTATTTT. It yields the protein CASSKGLAGTPYSTDTQYF.

The chain recombines TRBV4-2 with TRBJ2-1; D gene uncertain. Germline CDR1 reads LGHNA; CDR2 reads YNFKEQ. With 1 base removed from V and 13 bases from J, the gap between germline ends came to 14 bases. The CDR3 has 13 amino acids. The DNA for the CDR3 is TGTGCCAGCAGCCAAGGACTCCTGACTGGTCAGTTCTTC. Its protein product is CASSQGLLTGQFF.

To note about this clone: This CDR3 is also generated by other DNA sequences in the sample. The rearrangement joins TRBV5-6 to TRBJ1-5, with D uncertain. The length of the CDR3 is 13 residues. Deletions cut 1 base from V and 4 bases from J, with 6 bases between. Germline lookup yields CDR1 SGHDT and CDR2 YYEEEE. As DNA, the CDR3 is TGTGCCAGCAGCTTGCTAGGTAATCAGCCCCAGCATTTT. Encoded protein: CASSLLGNQPQHF. Drawing the rest from reference TRBV5-6 and TRBJ1-5, the complete variable domain is DAGVTQSPTHLIKTRGQQVTLRCSPKSGHDTVSWYQQALGQGPQFIFQYYEEEERQRGNFPDRFSGHQFPNYSSELNVNALLLGDSALYLCASSLLGNQPQHFGDGTRLSIL.

This clone was seen only once. The gene calls are TRBV28 and TRBJ2-7, with a weak D call TRBD2 (6 bases). This CDR3 is built from 15 residues. V gave up 5 bases and J gave up 6 bases, with 20 bases separating them. Germline lookup yields CDR1 MDHEN and CDR2 SYDVKM. In DNA, the CDR3 is TGTGCCAGCAGTCACGGTGGGAGCGGGCACGGCGAGCAGTACTTC. It specifies CASSHGGSGHGEQYF.

The chain's CDR3 is CASSDMPGLAGANTGELFF. The CDR3 DNA sequence: TGCGCCAGCAGTGATATGCCGGGACTAGCGGGTGCGAACACCGGGGAGCTGTTTTTT. V and J are TRBV10-1 and TRBJ2-2, with TRBD2 matching 12 bases. The V segment lost 3 bases and the J segment 0 bases; nucleotides outside the gene matches: 8. CDR1 is WNHNN, CDR2 SYGVQD, per germline (reference sequence). The CDR3 is 19 amino acids.

The CDR3 reads CATTNPGFEKLFF. For the CDR3, the DNA is TGTGCCACCACGAATCCAGGTTTCGAAAAACTGTTTTTT. The V and J genes are TRBV19 and TRBJ1-4; D call uncertain. This CDR3 region has 13 residues. The germline gives CDR1 LNHDA, CDR2 SQIVND (reference sequence). The germline V and J ends were trimmed by 10 bases and 8 bases, with 17 bases remaining between them.

The CDR3 region has the DNA TGTGCCAGCAGTGACGACAGCTACAATGAGCAGTTCTTC. Translating it yields CASSDDSYNEQFF. The chain joins TRBV6-4 to TRBJ2-1; tentative D call: TRBD1 (5 bases). Trimming left V 2 bases short and J 3 bases short, with 5 bases between. CDR3 size: 13 residues. Germline CDR1 and CDR2: MRHNA and SNTAGT.

This clone came up a few times. V and J are TRBV7-9 and TRBJ2-3, with D possibly matching TRBD1 (5 bases). The ends were cut back, 2 bases at V and 5 bases at J, with 14 bases in the middle. Germline lookup yields CDR1 SEHNR and CDR2 FQNEAQ (reference sequence). The CDR3 extends over 15 amino acids. The CDR3 here is CASSLTGSTGDTQYF. Here the CDR3 DNA reads TGTGCCAGCAGCTTAACAGGATCGACGGGAGATACGCAGTATTTT.

The chain employs TRBV15 and TRBJ1-1; D unclear. The germline V and J ends were trimmed by 3 bases and 1 base, with 9 bases remaining between them. The length of the CDR3 is 14 residues. CDR1 and CDR2 from the germline V gene are LNHNV and YYDKDF (reference sequence). Written as DNA, the CDR3 is TGTGCCACCAGCAGTCTACGGGGGAACACTGAAGCTTTCTTT. Translation: CATSSLRGNTEAFF.

V and J are TRBV9 and TRBJ2-3; a possible D gene is TRBD2 (6 bases). Trimming took 4 bases from V and 3 from J, leaving 15 bases between them. This CDR3 is 15 amino acids long. Germline V gene data show CDR1 as SGDLS and CDR2 as YYNGEE. The CDR3 sequence: CASSSGLRETDTQYF. DNA of the CDR3: TGTGCCAGCAGCTCGGGACTCCGTGAAACAGATACGCAGTATTTT. The full variable domain, rest sourced from reference TRBV9 and TRBJ2-3, is DSGVTQTPKHLITATGQRVTLRCSPRSGDLSVYWYQQSLDQGLQFLIQYYNGEERAKGNILERFSAQQFPDLHSELNLSSLELGDSALYFCASSSGLRETDTQYFGPGTRLTVL.

For this clone: In the same sample, other DNA sequences code for this CDR3. The rearrangement joins TRBV10-3 to TRBJ2-6; perhaps TRBD1 as D (5 bases). The CDR3 runs 14 residues. The germline gives CDR1 ENHRY, CDR2 SYGVKD. V gave up 7 bases and J gave up 0 bases, with 7 bases separating them. The DNA of the CDR3 is TGTGCCATCACCGACAGCTCTGGGGCCAACGTCCTGACTTTC. Translating it yields CAITDSSGANVLTF.

This chain's CDR3 is CATSINPAGGNTGELFF. As DNA, the CDR3 is TGTGCCACCAGTATTAACCCAGCGGGAGGTAACACCGGGGAGCTGTTTTTT. The V call is TRBV24-1, the J call TRBJ2-2; 9 nucleotides match TRBD2. V shed 6 bases and J 2 bases; nucleotides not matched to a gene: 9. There are 17 residues in the CDR3. The germline V gene encodes CDR1 KGHDR and CDR2 SFDVKD.

The chain links TRBV28 to TRBJ1-2, with TRBD1 matching over 10 bases. This CDR3 contains 15 residues. The V segment lost 6 bases and the J segment 1 base; nucleotides outside the gene matches: 5. The germline V gene encodes CDR1 MDHEN and CDR2 SYDVKM. CDR3 nucleotides: TGTGCCAGCAGCCGCTGGACAGGGGGTAACTATGGCTACACCTTC. Translated, it gives CASSRWTGGNYGYTF.

The sample holds one count of this clone. The rearrangement links TRBV5-4 to TRBJ2-2; a weak D match, TRBD1 (6 bases). Per the germline V gene, CDR1 is SGHNT and CDR2 is YYREEE (reference sequence). Trimming removed 3 bases at V and 0 bases at J, with 12 bases between. There are 16 residues in the CDR3. CDR3 residues: CASSSPQGANTGELFF. The CDR3 nucleotides read TGTGCCAGCAGCTCGCCACAGGGTGCGAACACCGGGGAGCTGTTTTTT.

V usage is TRBV5-1 and J usage is TRBJ2-1; 9 bases align to TRBD1. The CDR3 is made up of 16 amino acids. Germline assignment: CDR1 SGHRS and CDR2 YFSETQ. The trim removed 4 bases at V and 0 bases at J, leaving 5 bases unmatched. DNA of the CDR3: TGCGCCAGCAGCACACGACAGGGGGGCTCCTACAATGAGCAGTTCTTC. Its translation is CASSTRQGGSYNEQFF.

This clone was recorded once. The V gene is TRBV19, the J gene TRBJ2-3, with 9 bases fitting TRBD1. CDR3 length: 14 residues. V lost 6 bases, J lost 5 bases, and 6 bases stayed unmatched. Germline V CDR1 and CDR2: LNHDA, SQIVND (reference sequence). Here the CDR3 DNA reads TGTGCCAGTAGCCCGGGACAGGGTCAAGATACGCAGTATTTT. This translates into CASSPGQGQDTQYF.

The chain carries TRBV5-4 and TRBJ1-1, with D unclear. Looked up from germline, CDR1 is SGHNT and CDR2 is YYREEE (reference sequence). The germline V and J ends were trimmed by 5 bases and 4 bases, with 12 bases remaining between them. The length of the CDR3 is 13 residues. Written as DNA, the CDR3 is TGTGCCAGCAGGCAGGTGGCGACCACTGAAGCTTTCTTT. Translation: CASRQVATTEAFF.

V usage is TRBV19 and J usage is TRBJ1-2, with 9 bases lining up with TRBD1. The CDR3 sequence is 14 residues long. Germline V gives CDR1 LNHDA, CDR2 SQIVND (reference sequence). V trimming: 5 bases; J trimming: 4 bases; junction bases outside the gene matches: 5. The CDR3 nucleotides read TGTGCCAGTAGTCTACAGGGGGCCCGCTATGGCTACACCTTC. It is translated as CASSLQGARYGYTF. The full variable domain, completed using reference TRBV19 and TRBJ1-2, is DGGITQSPKYLFRKEGQNVTLSCEQNLNHDAMYWYRQDPGQGLRLIYYSQIVNDFQKGDIAEGYSVSREKKESFPLTVTSAQKNPTAFYLCASSLQGARYGYTFGSGTRLTVV.